The rows below give T cell receptor beta chains drawn from one sample of a study of T cells in Graves' hyperthyroidism and ophthalmopathy. Each CDR3 protein gets one entry after TCRdb re-called the multiplex PCR reads with MiXCR. The sample lists about 770,000 distinct CDR3 sequences, under 20% occurring once. The sequencing sample was made of blood. The source is a woman in her 50s with Graves' hyperthyroidism that later progressed to Graves' ophthalmopathy. CDR3s include the opening cysteine and the closing phenylalanine or tryptophan. D genes are given only for firm matches. Only some rows state a clone size, as once, few, many or a class for expanded clones.

size	D	V	J	DNA	CDR3
.	TRBD1	TRBV4-2	TRBJ1-3	TGTGCCAGCACCCAGGGGGGGGCTGAACGGTGTGGAAACACCATATATTTT	CASTQGGAERCGNTIYF
.	.	TRBV29-1	TRBJ1-1	TGCAGCGTTACCGGGACATGGGACACTGAAGCTTTCTTT	CSVTGTWDTEAFF
few	.	TRBV5-6	TRBJ1-5	TGTGCCAGCAGCTGGGGCCCTACGGGGGACGGGATATATCAGCCCCAGCATTTT	CASSWGPTGDGIYQPQHF
.	TRBD1	TRBV5-6	TRBJ2-7	TGTGCCAGCAGCTTGGGTGGGACAGCCTCCTACGAGCAGTACTTC	CASSLGGTASYEQYF
many	TRBD1	TRBV27	TRBJ2-3	TGTGCCAGCAATGAGGGGGCGCGCGCAGATACGCAGTATTTT	CASNEGARADTQYF
few	.	TRBV9	TRBJ2-2	TGTGCCAGCAACATGGGGGGACAGTCGAACACCGGGGAGCTGTTTTTT	CASNMGGQSNTGELFF
.	TRBD1	TRBV6-1	TRBJ1-6	TGTGCCAGCCGGGACAGGCGTAATTCACCCCTCCACTTT	CASRDRRNSPLHF
.	.	TRBV14	TRBJ2-3	TGTGCCAGCAGTGACAACGCCCGCACAGATACGCAGTATTTT	CASSDNARTDTQYF
.	.	TRBV20-1	TRBJ1-1	TGCAGTGCTAGAGAAGGTTCGGACACTGAAGCTTTCTTT	CSAREGSDTEAFF
.	.	TRBV12-3/TRBV12-4	TRBJ1-5	TGTGCCAGCAGCCCGGGACAAGATTATAGCAATCAGCCCCAGCATTTT	CASSPGQDYSNQPQHF
.	.	TRBV4-2	TRBJ1-1	TGTGCCAGCAGCCAACAACAGGGAAGAACTGAAGCTTTCTTT	CASSQQQGRTEAFF
.	.	TRBV19	TRBJ1-5	TGTGCCAGTAGTATGGGCAGGGACAATCAGCCCCAGCATTTT	CASSMGRDNQPQHF
.	TRBD1	TRBV27	TRBJ1-5	TGTGCCAGCAGTCCCCGCGACAGGGTAGCGGAGCCCCAGCATTTT	CASSPRDRVAEPQHF
many	.	TRBV30	TRBJ1-1	TGTGCCTGGGGAGCTAAACGGGAAACTGAAGCTTTCTTT	CAWGAKRETEAFF
.	TRBD2	TRBV27	TRBJ2-3	TGTGCCAGCAAAGCGGGGGGCCCTGCTAGCACAGATACGCAGTATTTT	CASKAGGPASTDTQYF
many	TRBD1	TRBV3-1	TRBJ2-2	TGTGCCAGCAGCTCGGGACAGGACACCGGGGAGCTGTTTTTT	CASSSGQDTGELFF